These T cell receptor beta chains were read from a single sample in a study of beta chain features in type 1 diabetes. The assay was immunoSEQ multiplex PCR, and TCRdb's table has in-frame clones only and misses some. Here the sample spans approximately 730,000 clones, over 10% being singletons. Sequencing was done on a sample of naive CD4+ T cells from blood. The receptors come from a man aged 18 to 35 with type 1 diabetes. Both conserved end residues are part of each CDR3. The order of the fields is CDR3 DNA, CDR3 protein, D gene, clone size, J gene, V gene. The D gene is left open where the match is weak. Rows may omit the clone size; those that give it use once, few, many or a size class.

DNA: TGTGCCAGCACGATACAAGAGACCCAGTACTTC
CDR3: CASTIQETQYF
D: NA
size: few
J: TRBJ2-5
V: TRBV6-5

DNA: TGTGCAAGTCGCCCTAGCGGGGTGGACTTAAACCCTAGCACAGATACGCAGTATTTT
CDR3: CASRPSGVDLNPSTDTQYF
D: NA
size: NA
J: TRBJ2-3
V: TRBV12-2

DNA: TGTGCCTGGAGACTAGCGGCGAACACCGGGGAGCTGTTTTTT
CDR3: CAWRLAANTGELFF
D: TRBD2
size: few
J: TRBJ2-2
V: TRBV30

DNA: TGTGCCAGCAGTGAATTTGATGACAGGGTGGCGGGAGATACGCAGTATTTT
CDR3: CASSEFDDRVAGDTQYF
D: TRBD1
size: NA
J: TRBJ2-3
V: TRBV2

DNA: TGTGCCAGCAGTTACTCTACAGGGGGACATGGCTACACCTTC
CDR3: CASSYSTGGHGYTF
D: TRBD1
size: few
J: TRBJ1-2
V: TRBV6-5

DNA: TGTGCTAGTGGTTCAGAGAACATTCAGTACTTC
CDR3: CASGSENIQYF
D: NA
size: few
J: TRBJ2-4
V: TRBV12-5

DNA: TGTGCCAGCAGTGAATGGGAGCAAGCCGGGGAGCTGTTTTTT
CDR3: CASSEWEQAGELFF
D: NA
size: NA
J: TRBJ2-2
V: TRBV6-1

DNA: TGTGCCAGCTCACCTGGGACTAGCGGGTCTTCCTACGAGCAGTACTTC
CDR3: CASSPGTSGSSYEQYF
D: TRBD2
size: NA
J: TRBJ2-7
V: TRBV18

DNA: TGTGCCAGCAGTTTCCCTCGAGGAGGGACAAGCTCCTACGAGCAGTACTTC
CDR3: CASSFPRGGTSSYEQYF
D: NA
size: NA
J: TRBJ2-7
V: TRBV28

DNA: TGTGCCTGGAGTGGGGGACTGACGAGCTCCTATAATTCACCCCTCCACTTT
CDR3: CAWSGGLTSSYNSPLHF
D: NA
size: NA
J: TRBJ1-6
V: TRBV30

DNA: TGTGCTAGTGGTTTGGTCAGGGACGATTCACCCCTCCACTTT
CDR3: CASGLVRDDSPLHF
D: NA
size: few
J: TRBJ1-6
V: TRBV12-5

DNA: TGCGCCAGCAGCCTTGTAGGGACGGGGAACACCGGGGAGCTGTTTTTT
CDR3: CASSLVGTGNTGELFF
D: NA
size: NA
J: TRBJ2-2
V: TRBV4-1

DNA: TGTGCCAGCAGCGCGCGCCGGGGGCCTAATAATTCACCCCTCCACTTT
CDR3: CASSARRGPNNSPLHF
D: NA
size: NA
J: TRBJ1-6
V: TRBV7-8

DNA: TGCGCCAGCAGCTTGGGAACAGCGAGTCCGCAGTATTTT
CDR3: CASSLGTASPQYF
D: NA
size: few
J: TRBJ2-3
V: TRBV5-1

DNA: TGTGCCTGGAGCGAACTAGTCCAAGAGACCCAGTACTTC
CDR3: CAWSELVQETQYF
D: NA
size: few
J: TRBJ2-5
V: TRBV30

DNA: TGCAGCGTTGATACGAATGGACCTGAAGCTTTCTTT
CDR3: CSVDTNGPEAFF
D: NA
size: few
J: TRBJ1-1
V: TRBV29-1

DNA: TGTGCCAGCAGCCTAGACAGGGGGCTCGAGCAGTACTTC
CDR3: CASSLDRGLEQYF
D: TRBD1
size: many
J: TRBJ2-7
V: TRBV25-1

DNA: TGTGCCAGCAGTTACGGGGAGGGCACTGAAGCTTTCTTT
CDR3: CASSYGEGTEAFF
D: NA
size: few
J: TRBJ1-1
V: TRBV6-5

DNA: TGCGCCAGCAGCCAAGGTAGCGGGGGGGGCACAGATACGCAGTATTTT
CDR3: CASSQGSGGGTDTQYF
D: TRBD2
size: NA
J: TRBJ2-3
V: TRBV4-1

DNA: TGTGCCTGGAGTGTAACAACGAACTATGGCTACACCTTC
CDR3: CAWSVTTNYGYTF
D: NA
size: NA
J: TRBJ1-2
V: TRBV30

DNA: TGTGCCACCAGCAGAGGAGGGATAGGGGGAACAGATACGCAGTATTTT
CDR3: CATSRGGIGGTDTQYF
D: NA
size: NA
J: TRBJ2-3
V: TRBV15

DNA: TGTGCCAGCAGTTACCCCGGGACTTCGGGCGCAGATACGCAGTATTTT
CDR3: CASSYPGTSGADTQYF
D: NA
size: few
J: TRBJ2-3
V: TRBV6-5

DNA: TGCGCCAGCAGCTTGTCGTACGAAGAGACCCAGTACTTC
CDR3: CASSLSYEETQYF
D: NA
size: NA
J: TRBJ2-5
V: TRBV5-1

DNA: TGTGCCAGCAGTTCCCCTCATACGCAGTATTTT
CDR3: CASSSPHTQYF
D: NA
size: NA
J: TRBJ2-3
V: TRBV6-5

DNA: TGTGCCAGCATGGTGGCGGGCCAGGAGACCCAGTACTTC
CDR3: CASMVAGQETQYF
D: NA
size: few
J: TRBJ2-5
V: TRBV2

DNA: TGTGCCAGCAGCCACAGTGGGACGGCCAATGAAAAACTGTTTTTT
CDR3: CASSHSGTANEKLFF
D: NA
size: few
J: TRBJ1-4
V: TRBV13

DNA: TGCAGCGGTTCAACAGCGAGCTCCTACAATGAGCAGTTCTTC
CDR3: CSGSTASSYNEQFF
D: NA
size: few
J: TRBJ2-1
V: TRBV29-1